Sequencing of this T cell receptor (beta chain) was carried out in a study of blood T cell repertoires in COVID-19. Study information: COVID-19 samples from acute and convalescent phases originated in the United States, Italy and Spain. PBMCs, B-cell-depleted T cells, or T cells provided the cDNA or gDNA that made up the material.

In the original processing: Amplifying reference gene primers gave estimates of nucleated cell counts. Assay: immunoSEQ multiplex PCR; the TCRdb copy retains only in-frame clones and omits some. The V and J calls and clone size come from that table; D and trimming were worked out from the DNA. The top ten hold 1.1% to 1.5% of the sample, which has around 130,000 clones, 84% seen once. This sequence was found in a man in his sixties with acute or convalescent COVID-19. Sequences were obtained from peripheral blood.

The CDR3: CASSQRRGAYQDTQYF. The CDR3 DNA sequence: TGTGCCAGCAGCCAGAGGCGGGGGGCTTATCAGGATACGCAGTATTTT. The chain couples TRBV11-3 to TRBJ2-3; 8 bases are shared with TRBD2. This CDR3 is 16 amino acids long. Germline V gene lookup returns CDR1 SGHNT and CDR2 YENEEA. Trimming cost V 5 bases and J 6 bases; bases outside gene matches: 13.